The 8 T cell receptor beta chains reported below all come from one sample, sequenced in a study of blood T cell repertoires in COVID-19. TCRdb's copy holds only in-frame clones and misses some; the assay was immunoSEQ multiplex PCR. The sample shows 150,000 to 200,000 clones, around 85% of them seen only once. What was sequenced was peripheral blood. These receptors all stem from a man between 50 and 59 years old with active or convalescent COVID-19.

The chain uses TRBV24-1 and TRBJ1-1, with a possible D match to TRBD1 (5 bases). Trimming took 4 bases from V and 8 from J, leaving 13 bases between them. This CDR3 is 13 amino acids long. Per germline, CDR1 KGHDR and CDR2 SFDVKD. CDR3 sequence reads: CATSDPATDEAFF. CDR3 DNA sequence: TGTGCCACCAGTGACCCTGCGACAGACGAAGCTTTCTTT.

The chain couples TRBV20-1 to TRBJ2-1, with D possibly being TRBD2 (5 bases). This CDR3 contains 11 residues. V shed 3 bases and J shed 9 bases, with 9 bases lying between them. Germline CDR1 reads DFQATT; CDR2 reads SNEGSKA (reference sequence). The CDR3 DNA reads TGCAGTGCTAGTCCTAGCAGTGAGCAGTTCTTC. It is translated as CSASPSSEQFF.

The chain joins TRBV4-1 to TRBJ2-3, with D maybe TRBD1 (6 bases). Germline V CDR1 and CDR2: MGHRA, YSYEKL. V lost 6 bases and J 6 bases, leaving 16 bases between the germline ends. The CDR3 consists of 14 residues. CDR3 protein: CASSRQVNGDTQYF. CDR3 coding DNA: TGCGCCAGCAGTCGACAGGTTAATGGGGATACGCAGTATTTT.

V is TRBV11-2 and J is TRBJ2-6; no reliable D call. CDR3 length: 17 residues. From germline, CDR1 is SGHAT and CDR2 FQNNGV. Trimming took 0 bases from V and 0 from J, leaving 9 bases between them. DNA of the CDR3: TGTGCCAGCAGCTTAGACAGGCTATACTCTGGGGCCAACGTCCTGACTTTC. It yields the protein CASSLDRLYSGANVLTF.

Here the CDR3 reads CASSQTRQALGNSPLHF. The CDR3 DNA reads as TGTGCCAGCAGTCAAACCAGACAGGCCCTCGGGAATTCACCCCTCCACTTT. The chain joins TRBV6-6 to TRBJ1-6, with D maybe TRBD1 (6 bases). Germline V gene data show CDR1 as MNHNY and CDR2 as SVGAGI (reference sequence). The germline V and J ends were trimmed by 5 bases and 7 bases, with 21 bases remaining between them. This CDR3 has 17 residues.

This clone is a singleton in its sample. The chain recombines TRBV18 with TRBJ2-7, with 7 positions matching TRBD2. Germline CDR1 and CDR2: KGHSH and LQKENI. Germline trimming cut 3 bases from V and 6 bases from J; bases unmatched to any gene: 5. CDR3 length equals 13 residues. The CDR3 nucleotides read TGTGCCAGCTCACCGGGAGGGGCGGGCGAGCAGTACTTC. It translates to CASSPGGAGEQYF.

The chain carries TRBV7-2 and TRBJ2-5; 7 bases fit TRBD1. Germline CDR1 and CDR2: SGHTA and FQGNSA. The CDR3 totals 14 residues. V dropped 4 bases and J dropped 5; count of bases not matched to a gene: 7. The CDR3 sequence: CASSSTGPAETQYF. The DNA of the CDR3 is TGTGCCAGCAGCTCGACAGGGCCCGCGGAGACCCAGTACTTC.

CDR3 nucleotides: TGTGCCAGCAGCCACGGACTAGCGGGTCCTTACGAGCAGTACTTC. As protein: CASSHGLAGPYEQYF. The chain has TRBV5-4 and TRBJ2-7; 11 nucleotides line up with TRBD2. The germline CDR1 and CDR2 sequences are SGHNT and YYREEE (reference sequence). Germline trimming cut 4 bases from V and 4 bases from J; bases unmatched to any gene: 7. This CDR3 has 15 residues.